The 8 T cell receptor beta chains in this list originate from one sample, sequenced in a study of T cell responses to AZD1222 COVID-19 vaccine (dated by TCRdb to about 2021). In the paper's terms, the time point label means: about 28 days (+/-7) after the second vaccine dose. The library was made by the immunoSEQ multiplex PCR assay. Drawn from immuneACCESS, this table holds only the in-frame rearrangements with V and J called that TCRdb kept. Clones are partly lost; checked studies trace under half to an unresolved V gene and leave the rest unexplained. Counted in this sample were 150,000 or so clones; over 80% of them appeared once. Jointly, the top ten make up over 3% of the sample. The specimen was peripheral blood, collected 28 days after the second AZD1222 dose. The receptors here all came from an adult who received the AZD1222 COVID-19 vaccine.

The chain links TRBV6-5 to TRBJ1-1; D not certain. The CDR3 is 14 residues long. Germline-derived CDR1 and CDR2 are MNHEY and SVGAGI. The V end was cut by 6 bases, the J end by 4 bases, with 15 bases between. In DNA, the CDR3 is TGTGCCAGCAGCCAAACTACGACTGTCACTGAAGCTTTCTTT. It yields the protein CASSQTTTVTEAFF.

CDR3 in amino acids: CASSSGTEQYF. CDR3 nucleotides: TGTGCCAGCAGCTCAGGGACGGAGCAGTACTTC. This chain uses TRBV7-6 with TRBJ2-7; the D gene could be TRBD1 or TRBD2 (5 bases each). The germline CDR1 and CDR2 sequences are SGHVS and FNYEAQ. The CDR3 totals 11 residues. V lost 4 bases and J lost 7, with 8 bases in between.

This chain uses TRBV19 with TRBJ2-2, with D uncertain. V lost 4 bases, J lost 4 bases, and 13 bases lay in between. Germline V lookup: CDR1 LNHDA, CDR2 SQIVND (reference sequence). This CDR3 is built from 15 residues. The CDR3 region is CASSTRVLFTGELFF. CDR3 in DNA: TGTGCCAGTAGTACTAGGGTTCTATTCACCGGGGAGCTGTTTTTT.

This clone was detected a few times. The chain uses TRBV6-5 and TRBJ1-6; maybe TRBD1 (5 bases). V gave up 6 bases and J gave up 7 bases, with 7 bases separating them. CDR3 size: 12 residues. CDR1 is MNHEY, CDR2 SVGAGI, per germline. The CDR3 here is CASRRGNSPLHF. CDR3 bases: TGTGCCAGCAGGCGGGGGAATTCACCCCTCCACTTT.

V is TRBV10-1 and J is TRBJ1-1, with TRBD1 matching over 10 bases. J lost 5 bases, V lost 8 bases, and 8 bases had no gene match. Germline V lookup: CDR1 WNHNN, CDR2 SYGVQD (reference sequence). This CDR3 is built from 14 residues. The chain's CDR3 is CASGGGTGVTEAFF. In nucleotides, the CDR3 is TGCGCCAGCGGAGGCGGGACAGGGGTTACTGAAGCTTTCTTT.

The chain uses TRBV7-6 and TRBJ1-1, with D perhaps matching TRBD1 (5 bases). CDR3 length: 17 residues. Trimming cost V 5 bases and J 1 base, with 20 bases left between them. Germline V lookup: CDR1 SGHVS, CDR2 FNYEAQ. The CDR3 here is CASSHHPGGRRNTEAFF. The CDR3 bases are TGTGCCAGCAGCCATCACCCCGGGGGACGGAGGAACACTGAAGCTTTCTTT. Full variable domain (outside the CDR3, taken from reference TRBV7-6 and TRBJ1-1): GAGVSQSPRYKVTKRGQDVALRCDPISGHVSLYWYRQALGQGPEFLTYFNYEAQQDKSGLPNDRFSAERPEGSISTLTIQRTEQRDSAMYRCASSHHPGGRRNTEAFFGQGTRLTVV.

V gene TRBV6-4 combines with J gene TRBJ2-3, with D possibly matching TRBD2 (5 bases). V lost 5 bases and J 1 base, leaving 22 bases between the germline ends. The germline gives CDR1 MRHNA, CDR2 SNTAGT. The CDR3 covers 18 residues. The CDR3 sequence: CASSMAFSAGVGTDTQYF. The DNA of the CDR3 is TGTGCCAGCAGTATGGCCTTTTCGGCGGGCGTTGGCACAGATACGCAGTATTTT.

The chain combines TRBV12-5 with TRBJ2-6; 8 nucleotides line up with TRBD1. In germline, CDR1 is LGHNT, CDR2 FRNRAP. The length of the CDR3 is 19 residues. V lost 0 bases and J lost 2; bases outside the gene matches: 9. DNA for the CDR3: TGTGCTAGTGGTTTGGTACTAGGGAGGACAGGGACTGGGGCCAACGTCCTGACTTTC. Translated: CASGLVLGRTGTGANVLTF.